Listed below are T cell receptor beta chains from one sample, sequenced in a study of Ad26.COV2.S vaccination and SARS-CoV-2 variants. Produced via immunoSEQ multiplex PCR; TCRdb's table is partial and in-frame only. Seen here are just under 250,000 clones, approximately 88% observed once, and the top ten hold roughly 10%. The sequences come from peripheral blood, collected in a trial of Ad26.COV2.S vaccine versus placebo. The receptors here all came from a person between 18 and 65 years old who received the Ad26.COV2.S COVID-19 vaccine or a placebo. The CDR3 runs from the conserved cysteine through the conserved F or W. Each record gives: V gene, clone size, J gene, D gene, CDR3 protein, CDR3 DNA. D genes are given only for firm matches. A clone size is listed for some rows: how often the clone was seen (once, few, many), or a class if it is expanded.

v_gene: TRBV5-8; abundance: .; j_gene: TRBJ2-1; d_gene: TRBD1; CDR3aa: CASSLGDRGRNEQFF; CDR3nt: TGTGCCAGCAGCTTGGGGGACAGGGGGCGTAATGAGCAGTTCTTC
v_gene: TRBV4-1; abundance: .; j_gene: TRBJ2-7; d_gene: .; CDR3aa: CASSQVQITYEQYF; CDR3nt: TGCGCCAGCAGCCAAGTCCAGATTACCTACGAGCAGTACTTC
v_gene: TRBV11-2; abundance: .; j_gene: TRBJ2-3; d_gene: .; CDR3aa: CASSQGRTFRDTDTQYF; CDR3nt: TGTGCCAGCAGCCAAGGCAGAACATTTAGGGACACAGATACGCAGTATTTT
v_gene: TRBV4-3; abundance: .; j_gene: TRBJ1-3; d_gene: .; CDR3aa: CASSQESGNTIYF; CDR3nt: TGCGCCAGCAGCCAGGAATCTGGAAACACCATATATTTT
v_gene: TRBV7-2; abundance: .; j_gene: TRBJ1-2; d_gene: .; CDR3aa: CASSRAAGAGGYTF; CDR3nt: TGTGCCAGCAGCCGCGCGGCGGGGGCGGGGGGCTACACCTTC
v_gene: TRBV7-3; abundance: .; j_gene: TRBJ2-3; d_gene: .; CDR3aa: CASRLGGSTDTQYF; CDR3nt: TGTGCCAGCAGGTTAGGGGGGAGCACAGATACGCAGTATTTT
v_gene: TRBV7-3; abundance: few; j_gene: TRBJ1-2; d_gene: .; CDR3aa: CASSPTGPAGGYTF; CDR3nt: TGTGCCAGCAGCCCCACAGGTCCCGCTGGTGGCTACACCTTC
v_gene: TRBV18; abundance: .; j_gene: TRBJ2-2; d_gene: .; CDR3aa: CASSRRGATGELFF; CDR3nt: TGTGCCAGCTCACGGCGCGGGGCCACCGGGGAGCTGTTTTTT
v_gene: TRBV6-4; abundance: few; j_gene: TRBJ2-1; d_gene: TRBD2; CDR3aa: CASSPTFGTREGLNEQFF; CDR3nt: TGTGCCAGCAGTCCCACTTTCGGAACGAGGGAGGGCCTCAATGAGCAGTTCTTC
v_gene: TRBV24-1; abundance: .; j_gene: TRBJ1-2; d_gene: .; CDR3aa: CATSDSTPGQSFYGYTF; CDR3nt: TGTGCCACCAGTGACTCCACACCAGGGCAGTCATTCTATGGCTACACCTTC
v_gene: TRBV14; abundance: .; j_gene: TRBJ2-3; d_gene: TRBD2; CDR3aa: CASSQRLAGVGGTDTQYF; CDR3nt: TGTGCCAGCAGCCAGCGACTAGCGGGAGTTGGAGGCACAGATACGCAGTATTTT
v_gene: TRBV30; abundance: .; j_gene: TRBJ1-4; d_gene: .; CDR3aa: CAWSAVAGANEKLFF; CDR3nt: TGTGCCTGGAGCGCTGTGGCAGGGGCTAATGAAAAACTGTTTTTT
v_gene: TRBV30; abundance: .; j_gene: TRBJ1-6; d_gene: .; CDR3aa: CAWIKSSYNSPLHF; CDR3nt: TGTGCCTGGATAAAGAGCTCCTATAATTCACCCCTCCACTTT
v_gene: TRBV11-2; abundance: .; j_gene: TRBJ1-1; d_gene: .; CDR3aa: CASSLREMGNTEAFF; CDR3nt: TGTGCCAGCAGCTTAAGGGAAATGGGGAACACTGAAGCTTTCTTT
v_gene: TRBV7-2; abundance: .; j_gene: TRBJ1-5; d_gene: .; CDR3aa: CASSFNNQPQHF; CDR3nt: TGTGCCAGCAGCTTCAACAATCAGCCCCAGCATTTT
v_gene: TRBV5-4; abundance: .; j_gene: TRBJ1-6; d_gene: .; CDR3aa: CASSLGRNSRSPLHF; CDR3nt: TGTGCCAGCAGCTTGGGACGAAATTCAAGGTCACCCCTCCACTTT
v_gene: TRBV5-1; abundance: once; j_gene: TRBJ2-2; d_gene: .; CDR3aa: CASSLSSVGQNTGELFF; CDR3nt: TGCGCCAGCAGCTTGTCAAGCGTGGGACAGAACACCGGGGAGCTGTTTTTT
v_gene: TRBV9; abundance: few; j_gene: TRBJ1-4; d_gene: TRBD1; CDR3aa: CASLRPGGQEKLFF; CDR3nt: TGTGCCAGCCTACGGCCAGGGGGGCAGGAAAAACTGTTTTTT
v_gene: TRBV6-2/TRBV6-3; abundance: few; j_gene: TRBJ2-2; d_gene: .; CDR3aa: CASSYSGSGELFF; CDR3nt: TGTGCCAGCAGTTACAGTGGGTCCGGGGAGCTGTTTTTT
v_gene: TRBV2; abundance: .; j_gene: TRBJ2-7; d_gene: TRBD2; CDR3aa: CASCPGLAGLPSGEQYF; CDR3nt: TGTGCCAGTTGCCCGGGACTAGCGGGGCTCCCATCAGGGGAGCAGTACTTC
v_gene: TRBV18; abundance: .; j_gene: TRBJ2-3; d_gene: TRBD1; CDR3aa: CASSRQGFADTQYF; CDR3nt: TGTGCCAGCTCACGACAGGGGTTTGCAGATACGCAGTATTTT
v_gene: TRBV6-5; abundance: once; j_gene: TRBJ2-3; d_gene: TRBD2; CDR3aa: CASSYTLMAGDEYF; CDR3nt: TGTGCCAGCAGTTACACCCTTATGGCGGGAGACGAGTATTTT
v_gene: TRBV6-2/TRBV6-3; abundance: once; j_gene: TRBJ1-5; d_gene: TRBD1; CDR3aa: CASSQTGLDNQPQHF; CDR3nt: TGTGCCAGCAGCCAGACAGGGTTGGACAATCAGCCCCAGCATTTT
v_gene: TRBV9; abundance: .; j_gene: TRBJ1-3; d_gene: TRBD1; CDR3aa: CASSVGTGGGGNTIYF; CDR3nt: TGTGCCAGCAGCGTAGGGACAGGGGGCGGTGGAAACACCATATATTTT
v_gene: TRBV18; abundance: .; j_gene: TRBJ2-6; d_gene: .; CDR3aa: CASSDYGANVLTF; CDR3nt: TGTGCCAGCTCAGATTATGGGGCCAACGTCCTGACTTTC
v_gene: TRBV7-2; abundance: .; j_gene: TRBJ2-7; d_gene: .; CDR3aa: CASSFDWDAEQYF; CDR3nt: TGTGCCAGCAGCTTCGACTGGGATGCCGAGCAGTACTTC
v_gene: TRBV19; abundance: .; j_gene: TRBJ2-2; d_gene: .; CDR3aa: CASTMGNTGELFF; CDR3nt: TGTGCCAGTACCATGGGGAACACCGGGGAGCTGTTTTTT
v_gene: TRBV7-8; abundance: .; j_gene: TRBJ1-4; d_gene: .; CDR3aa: CASSSMDKPTNEKLFF; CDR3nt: TGTGCCAGCAGCTCGATGGACAAACCAACTAATGAAAAACTGTTTTTT
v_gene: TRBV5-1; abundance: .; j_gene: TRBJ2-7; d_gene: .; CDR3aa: CASSGDSLRSYEQYF; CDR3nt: TGCGCCAGCAGCGGCGACAGTCTCCGATCCTACGAGCAGTACTTC
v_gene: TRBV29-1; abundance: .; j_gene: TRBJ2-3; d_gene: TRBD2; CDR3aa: CSVWLAGGPRYF; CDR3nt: TGCAGCGTTTGGCTAGCGGGAGGGCCGCGGTATTTT
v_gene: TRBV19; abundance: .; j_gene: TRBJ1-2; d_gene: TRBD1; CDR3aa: CASKGAANYGYTF; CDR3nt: TGTGCCAGTAAGGGGGCCGCTAACTATGGCTACACCTTC
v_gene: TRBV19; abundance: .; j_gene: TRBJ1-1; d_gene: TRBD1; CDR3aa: CASSIGQVGTEAFF; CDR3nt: TGTGCCAGTAGTATCGGACAGGTGGGCACTGAAGCTTTCTTT
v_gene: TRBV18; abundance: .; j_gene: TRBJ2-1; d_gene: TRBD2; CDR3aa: CASSSLAGDLANEQFF; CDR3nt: TGTGCCAGCTCATCATTAGCGGGAGACTTAGCCAATGAGCAGTTCTTC
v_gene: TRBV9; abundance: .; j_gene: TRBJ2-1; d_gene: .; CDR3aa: CASSVRGEGFNEQFF; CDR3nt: TGTGCCAGCAGCGTAAGGGGTGAGGGGTTCAATGAGCAGTTCTTC
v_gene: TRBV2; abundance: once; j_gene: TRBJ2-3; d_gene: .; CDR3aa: CASSPTGFTDTQYF; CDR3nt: TGTGCCAGCAGTCCCACGGGCTTCACAGATACGCAGTATTTT
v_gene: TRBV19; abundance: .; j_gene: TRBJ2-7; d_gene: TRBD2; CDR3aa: CASSIGGGASGPSYEQYF; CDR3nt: TGTGCCAGTAGTATAGGAGGAGGGGCTAGCGGTCCCTCCTACGAGCAGTACTTC
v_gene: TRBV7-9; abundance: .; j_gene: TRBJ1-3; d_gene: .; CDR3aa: CASSRTATETSGNTIYF; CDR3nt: TGTGCCAGCAGCCGTACCGCGACAGAAACCTCTGGAAACACCATATATTTT
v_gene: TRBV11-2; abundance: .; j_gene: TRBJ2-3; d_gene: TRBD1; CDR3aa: CASSSWDRSTDTQYF; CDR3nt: TGTGCCAGCAGCTCCTGGGACAGAAGCACAGATACGCAGTATTTT
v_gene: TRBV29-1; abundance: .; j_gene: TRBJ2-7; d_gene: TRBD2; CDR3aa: CSVGGSRYEQYF; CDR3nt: TGCAGCGTTGGCGGGAGTAGGTACGAGCAGTACTTC
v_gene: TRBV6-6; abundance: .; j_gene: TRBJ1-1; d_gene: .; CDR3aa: CASSYSSYRENTEAFF; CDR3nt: TGTGCCAGCAGTTACTCGAGCTACAGGGAGAACACTGAAGCTTTCTTT
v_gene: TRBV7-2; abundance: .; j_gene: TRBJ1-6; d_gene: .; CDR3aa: CASSLDSGGGSPLHF; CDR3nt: TGTGCCAGCAGCTTGGACAGTGGAGGTGGGTCACCCCTCCACTTT
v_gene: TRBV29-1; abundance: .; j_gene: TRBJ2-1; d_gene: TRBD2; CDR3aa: CSVGGLAGALNEQFF; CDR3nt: TGCAGCGTTGGGGGACTAGCGGGAGCCCTAAATGAGCAGTTCTTC
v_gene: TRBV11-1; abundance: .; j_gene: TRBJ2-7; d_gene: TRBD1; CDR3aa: CASSGQGYEQYF; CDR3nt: TGTGCCAGCAGCGGACAGGGATACGAGCAGTACTTC
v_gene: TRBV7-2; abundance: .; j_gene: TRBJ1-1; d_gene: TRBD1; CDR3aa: CASSSRGGQGARNTEAFF; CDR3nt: TGTGCCAGCAGCTCTAGGGGGGGACAGGGGGCACGGAACACTGAAGCTTTCTTT
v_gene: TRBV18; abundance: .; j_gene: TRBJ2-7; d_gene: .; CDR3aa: CASSWGYEQYF; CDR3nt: TGTGCCAGCTCATGGGGCTACGAGCAGTACTTC
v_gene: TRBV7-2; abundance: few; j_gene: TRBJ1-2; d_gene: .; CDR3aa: CASSLSTTDSTYGYTF; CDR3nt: TGTGCCAGCAGCTTATCAACGACAGATTCCACCTATGGCTACACCTTC
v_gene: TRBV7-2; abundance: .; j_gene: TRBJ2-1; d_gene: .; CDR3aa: CASSLASGVNEQFF; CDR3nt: TGTGCCAGCAGCTTAGCCTCCGGGGTCAATGAGCAGTTCTTC
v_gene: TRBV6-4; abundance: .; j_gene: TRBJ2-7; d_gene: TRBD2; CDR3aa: CASSPLAGRGMGEQYF; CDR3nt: TGTGCCAGCAGCCCCCTAGCGGGGAGGGGTATGGGCGAGCAGTACTTC
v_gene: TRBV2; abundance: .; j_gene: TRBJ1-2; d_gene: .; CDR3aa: CASSATEDYGYTF; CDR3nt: TGTGCCAGCAGTGCGACGGAGGACTATGGCTACACCTTC
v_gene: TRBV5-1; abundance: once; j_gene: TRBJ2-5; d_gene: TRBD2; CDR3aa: CASNAGTSGPLETQYF; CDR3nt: TGCGCCAGCAACGCCGGGACTAGCGGCCCTTTGGAGACCCAGTACTTC
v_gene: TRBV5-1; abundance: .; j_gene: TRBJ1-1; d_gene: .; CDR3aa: CASSLAPDSNTEAFF; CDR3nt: TGCGCCAGCAGCTTGGCCCCGGACTCGAACACTGAAGCTTTCTTT